This TCR beta chain was sequenced during a study of T-cell memory formation after mild COVID-19. Broader study findings: Proof of SARS-CoV-2 specificity was absent for the second-wave clones that crested on day 37.

CDR1 and CDR2 (germline): MGHRA, YSYEKL. Trimming left V 2 bases short and J 0 bases short, with 10 bases between. This CDR3 contains 15 residues. Libraries for TCRalpha and TCRbeta carried sample barcodes and unique molecular identifiers via 5'RACE. TCRdb fed the 5' RACE reads into MiXCR, producing one record per CDR3 protein. This sample has a few hundred thousand distinct CDR3 sequences, with 20% to 25% found just once. This clonotype has just a few counts. The antigen remains undetermined. V usage is TRBV4-1 and J usage is TRBJ1-2; perhaps TRBD1 as D (5 bases). The specimen sequenced was PBMCs or a T cell subset sorted from them (not recorded which). The source is a man between 18 and 29 years old who had mild COVID-19 (a few samples of this study predate the infection). Cell type and time point are not known. For the CDR3, the DNA is TGCGCCAGCAGCCAACAGGGAAGGGCTAACTATGGCTACACCTTC. This gives the protein CASSQQGRANYGYTF.